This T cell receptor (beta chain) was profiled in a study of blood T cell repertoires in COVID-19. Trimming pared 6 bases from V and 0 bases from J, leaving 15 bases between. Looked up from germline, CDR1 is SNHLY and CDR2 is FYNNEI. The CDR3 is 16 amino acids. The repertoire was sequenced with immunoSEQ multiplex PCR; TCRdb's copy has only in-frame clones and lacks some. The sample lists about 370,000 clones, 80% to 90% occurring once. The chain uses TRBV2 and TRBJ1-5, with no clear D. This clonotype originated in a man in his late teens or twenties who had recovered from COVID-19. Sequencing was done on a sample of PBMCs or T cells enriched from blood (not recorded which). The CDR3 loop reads CASRRLGLTSNQPQHF. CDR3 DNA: TGTGCCAGCAGAAGGCTTGGACTGACTAGCAATCAGCCCCAGCATTTT.